This T cell receptor (beta chain) was recovered during a study of T cell responses to AZD1222 COVID-19 vaccine. Worth noting for this clone: Its antigen is undetermined.

The CDR3 loop spans 16 amino acids. J lost 5 bases, V lost 0 bases, and 4 bases had no gene match. Germline V gives CDR1 SGHTS, CDR2 YDEGEE. Study-level results: Variant regions that are unmutated are reportedly the target of nearly half of spike-specific TCRs. The donors showed a predominance of white British ancestry and of females, with possible underestimation of clonal diversity. Among AZD1222 vaccinees, only 5 to 7 were seropositive at baseline. The breadth and depth of Spike-specific TCRs increased once two AZD1222 doses had been given.

The repertoire was sequenced with immunoSEQ multiplex PCR; TCRdb's copy has only in-frame clones and lacks some. The sample gives over 150,000 clones, about 85% of which show up once; 2.6% is in the top ten. This specimen consisted of peripheral blood, obtained on day 0 of AZD1222 vaccination. The clonotype was recovered from an adult in good health. The V and J genes are TRBV5-8 and TRBJ2-5; 13 nucleotides match TRBD2. The CDR3 here is CASSLVRTSGSETQYF. In DNA form, the CDR3 reads TGTGCCAGCAGCTTGGTTAGGACTAGCGGGAGTGAGACCCAGTACTTC.